This is a list of T cell receptor beta chains from one sample in a study of CD4 and CD8 cells across lung adenocarcinoma regions. From the PCR reads, TCRdb called clonotypes with MiXCR, one entry per CDR3 protein. The table lists around 4,500 distinct CDR3 sequences, roughly 45% of them singletons. Sequencing used CD4+ T cells from the margin of a lung tumor. The receptors here all came from a female donor with lung adenocarcinoma. The CD4 and CD8 labels of this study may be unreliable. Each CDR3 is given with its conserved first and last residue. The order of the fields is D gene, CDR3 length, clone size, J gene, V gene, CDR3 DNA, CDR3 protein. The D gene is left open where the match is weak. Rows give clone size only sometimes, using once, few, many, or a class for an expanded clone.

D gene: TRBD1
CDR3 length: 15
clone size: medium-sized
J gene: TRBJ2-5
V gene: TRBV12-3/TRBV12-4
CDR3 DNA: TGTGCCAGCAGGCCGGGACAGGGTTTAGCTTCGACCCAGTACTTC
CDR3 protein: CASRPGQGLASTQYF

D gene: -
CDR3 length: 16
clone size: medium-sized
J gene: TRBJ2-1
V gene: TRBV6-1
CDR3 DNA: TGTGCCAGCAGGGTAGGCTACGGAGACTCCTACAATGAGCAGTTCTTC
CDR3 protein: CASRVGYGDSYNEQFF

D gene: -
CDR3 length: 14
clone size: few
J gene: TRBJ2-7
V gene: TRBV6-1
CDR3 DNA: TGTGCCAGCAGTGAAGTTGGAGAAGTGGGCGAGCAGTACTTC
CDR3 protein: CASSEVGEVGEQYF

D gene: -
CDR3 length: 17
clone size: large
J gene: TRBJ2-1
V gene: TRBV27
CDR3 DNA: TGTGCCAGCAGTTTATGGGGTGGGGGGCCTTCCTACAATGAGCAGTTCTTC
CDR3 protein: CASSLWGGGPSYNEQFF

D gene: -
CDR3 length: 14
clone size: -
J gene: TRBJ1-3
V gene: TRBV6-1
CDR3 DNA: TGTGCCAGCAGTGAGGCTCAGGCCCTGAACACCATATATTTT
CDR3 protein: CASSEAQALNTIYF

D gene: -
CDR3 length: 14
clone size: -
J gene: TRBJ1-2
V gene: TRBV11-3
CDR3 DNA: TGTGCCAGCAGCTTAGCCAGGGGAGCCTATGGCTACACCTTC
CDR3 protein: CASSLARGAYGYTF

D gene: -
CDR3 length: 14
clone size: -
J gene: TRBJ2-4
V gene: TRBV6-1
CDR3 DNA: TGTGCCAGCAGTGAAGTTCGGGGAGGGGGCATTCAGGTCTTC
CDR3 protein: CASSEVRGGGIQVF

D gene: -
CDR3 length: 17
clone size: medium-sized
J gene: TRBJ2-7
V gene: TRBV6-1
CDR3 DNA: TGTGCCAGCAGTGAAGCCAGGGTGCAGGGGCGTGCCTACGAGCAGTACTTC
CDR3 protein: CASSEARVQGRAYEQYF

D gene: -
CDR3 length: 15
clone size: medium-sized
J gene: TRBJ2-3
V gene: TRBV6-4
CDR3 DNA: TGTGCCAGCAGCAAAGGACTAACCCCCACAGATACGCAGTATTTT
CDR3 protein: CASSKGLTPTDTQYF

D gene: TRBD1
CDR3 length: 16
clone size: -
J gene: TRBJ1-2
V gene: TRBV6-1
CDR3 DNA: TGTGCCAGCAGAAACAGGGGTGAGGCCTTCGTCTATGGCTACACCTTC
CDR3 protein: CASRNRGEAFVYGYTF

D gene: -
CDR3 length: 13
clone size: medium-sized
J gene: TRBJ2-5
V gene: TRBV27
CDR3 DNA: TGTGCCAGCCGGGAAGGGAACCAAGAGACCCAGTACTTC
CDR3 protein: CASREGNQETQYF

D gene: TRBD1
CDR3 length: 17
clone size: few
J gene: TRBJ1-1
V gene: TRBV4-1
CDR3 DNA: TGCGCCAGCAGCCATCCGACAGGGTATGGGGCGAACACTGAAGCTTTCTTT
CDR3 protein: CASSHPTGYGANTEAFF

D gene: -
CDR3 length: 16
clone size: -
J gene: TRBJ2-3
V gene: TRBV6-1
CDR3 DNA: TGTGCCAGCGCGGGCTATGGGGGCGGATACACAGATACCCAGTACTTT
CDR3 protein: CASAGYGGGYTDTQYF

D gene: TRBD2
CDR3 length: 16
clone size: -
J gene: TRBJ2-7
V gene: TRBV6-1
CDR3 DNA: TGTGCCAGCAGCCCCGAAGCCCTAGCGGGAGGGAGCGAGCAGTACTTC
CDR3 protein: CASSPEALAGGSEQYF

D gene: -
CDR3 length: 16
clone size: medium-sized
J gene: TRBJ2-5
V gene: TRBV12-5
CDR3 DNA: TGTGCTAGTGGTTTGGGGACAGCCCGCAACCAAGAGACCCAGTACTTC
CDR3 protein: CASGLGTARNQETQYF

D gene: TRBD1
CDR3 length: 14
clone size: -
J gene: TRBJ2-5
V gene: TRBV25-1
CDR3 DNA: TGTGCCAGCAGTGAATACAGGGGGCAAGAGACCCAGTACTTC
CDR3 protein: CASSEYRGQETQYF

D gene: -
CDR3 length: 17
clone size: large
J gene: TRBJ2-7
V gene: TRBV10-3
CDR3 DNA: TGTGCCATCAGTGTCTCCGGGACCTATAAAGGGAACTACGAGCAGTACTTC
CDR3 protein: CAISVSGTYKGNYEQYF

D gene: -
CDR3 length: 14
clone size: -
J gene: TRBJ2-5
V gene: TRBV10-2
CDR3 DNA: TGTGCGGGCAGTGGGGGCGGGGGCAAAGAGACGCAGTACTTC
CDR3 protein: CAGSGGGGKETQYF

D gene: TRBD2
CDR3 length: 15
clone size: large
J gene: TRBJ2-5
V gene: TRBV25-1
CDR3 DNA: TGTGCCAGCAGTGAAACGGGAGGAACCGAAGAGACCCAGTACTTC
CDR3 protein: CASSETGGTEETQYF

D gene: TRBD2
CDR3 length: 14
clone size: -
J gene: TRBJ2-5
V gene: TRBV10-2
CDR3 DNA: TGCGCCAGCAGTGTCTGGCGGGAGCGAGAGACCCAGTACTTC
CDR3 protein: CASSVWRERETQYF

D gene: -
CDR3 length: 14
clone size: -
J gene: TRBJ1-4
V gene: TRBV12-3/TRBV12-4
CDR3 DNA: TGTGCCAGCAGTTTTGGGGTCGTGGGTGAAAAACTGTTTTTT
CDR3 protein: CASSFGVVGEKLFF

D gene: -
CDR3 length: 15
clone size: -
J gene: TRBJ2-4
V gene: TRBV6-1
CDR3 DNA: TGTGGCAGCGAGGCGGGGCCGGGAGCCAAAAACATTCAGTATTTC
CDR3 protein: CGSEAGPGAKNIQYF

D gene: -
CDR3 length: 15
clone size: once
J gene: TRBJ2-3
V gene: TRBV6-1
CDR3 DNA: TGTGCCAGCAGTGAAGCAGGGACAAGCACAGATACGCAGTATTTT
CDR3 protein: CASSEAGTSTDTQYF

D gene: TRBD1
CDR3 length: 13
clone size: -
J gene: TRBJ2-1
V gene: TRBV28
CDR3 DNA: TGTGCCAGCAGTGGCAGGGGGCGGGATGAGCAGTTCTTC
CDR3 protein: CASSGRGRDEQFF

D gene: TRBD2
CDR3 length: 15
clone size: -
J gene: TRBJ2-1
V gene: TRBV6-1
CDR3 DNA: TGTGCCAGCAGTGAAAGGACTAGCGGGAGCAATGAGCAGTTCTTC
CDR3 protein: CASSERTSGSNEQFF

D gene: -
CDR3 length: 14
clone size: once
J gene: TRBJ2-1
V gene: TRBV10-1
CDR3 DNA: TGCGCCAGCAGTGGGGGAAGCTCCTACAATGAGCAGTTCTTC
CDR3 protein: CASSGGSSYNEQFF

D gene: -
CDR3 length: 14
clone size: -
J gene: TRBJ2-3
V gene: TRBV27
CDR3 DNA: TGTGCCAGCAGTTTCCGGGACAAATTGTTTACGCAGTATTTT
CDR3 protein: CASSFRDKLFTQYF

D gene: TRBD2
CDR3 length: 15
clone size: -
J gene: TRBJ2-4
V gene: TRBV12-3/TRBV12-4
CDR3 DNA: TGTGCCAGCAATAACGCTGGACTAGGCGCAAACATTCAGTACTTC
CDR3 protein: CASNNAGLGANIQYF

D gene: TRBD1
CDR3 length: 16
clone size: once
J gene: TRBJ2-2
V gene: TRBV11-2
CDR3 DNA: TGTGCCAGCAGCTCCCGGGACAGGGCAGGCGCCGGGGAGCTGTTTTTT
CDR3 protein: CASSSRDRAGAGELFF